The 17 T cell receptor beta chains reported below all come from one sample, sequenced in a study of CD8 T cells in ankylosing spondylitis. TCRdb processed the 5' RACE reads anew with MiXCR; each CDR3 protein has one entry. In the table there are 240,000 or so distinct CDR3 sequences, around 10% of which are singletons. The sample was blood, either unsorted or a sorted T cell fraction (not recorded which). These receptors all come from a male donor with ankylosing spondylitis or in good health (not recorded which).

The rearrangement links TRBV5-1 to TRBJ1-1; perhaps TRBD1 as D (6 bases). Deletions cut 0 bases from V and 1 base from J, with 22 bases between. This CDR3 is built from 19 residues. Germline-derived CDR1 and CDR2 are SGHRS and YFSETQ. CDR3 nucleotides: TGCGCCAGCAGCTTGGGGAACAGGGCGGTGGAACGGGGGAACACTGAAGCTTTCTTT. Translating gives CASSLGNRAVERGNTEAFF.

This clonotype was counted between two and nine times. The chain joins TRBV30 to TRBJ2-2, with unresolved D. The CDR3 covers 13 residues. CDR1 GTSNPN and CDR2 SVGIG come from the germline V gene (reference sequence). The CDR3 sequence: CAITTGPGGELFF. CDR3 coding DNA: TGTGCTATAACAACCGGCCCTGGCGGGGAGCTGTTTTTT.

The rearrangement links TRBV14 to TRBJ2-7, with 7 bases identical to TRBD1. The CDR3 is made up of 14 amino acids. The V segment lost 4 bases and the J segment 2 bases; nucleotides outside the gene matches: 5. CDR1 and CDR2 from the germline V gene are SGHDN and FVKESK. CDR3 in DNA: TGTGCCAGCAGCCGGACAGGACCTACCTACGAGCAGTACTTC. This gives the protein CASSRTGPTYEQYF.

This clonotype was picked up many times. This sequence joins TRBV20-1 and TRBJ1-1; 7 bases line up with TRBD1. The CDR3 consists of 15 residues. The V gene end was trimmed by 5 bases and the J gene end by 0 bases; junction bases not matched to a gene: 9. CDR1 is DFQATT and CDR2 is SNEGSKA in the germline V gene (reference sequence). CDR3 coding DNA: TGCAGTGCTGAAGATGGGACAGCCATGAACACTGAAGCTTTCTTT. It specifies CSAEDGTAMNTEAFF.

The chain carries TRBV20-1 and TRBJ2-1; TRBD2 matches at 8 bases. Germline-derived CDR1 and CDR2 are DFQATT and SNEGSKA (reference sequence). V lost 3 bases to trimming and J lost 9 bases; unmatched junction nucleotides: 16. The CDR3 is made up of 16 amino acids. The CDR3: CSARRGGDGRASEQFF. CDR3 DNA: TGCAGTGCTAGGAGGGGCGGCGACGGGAGGGCCTCTGAGCAGTTCTTC.

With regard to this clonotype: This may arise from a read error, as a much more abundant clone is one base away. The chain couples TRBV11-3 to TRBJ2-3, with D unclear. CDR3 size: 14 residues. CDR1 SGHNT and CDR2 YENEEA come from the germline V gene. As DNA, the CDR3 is TGTGCCAGCAGCTTAGGTCGGAGTTCAGATACGCAGAATTTT. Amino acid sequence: CASSLGRSSDTQNF.

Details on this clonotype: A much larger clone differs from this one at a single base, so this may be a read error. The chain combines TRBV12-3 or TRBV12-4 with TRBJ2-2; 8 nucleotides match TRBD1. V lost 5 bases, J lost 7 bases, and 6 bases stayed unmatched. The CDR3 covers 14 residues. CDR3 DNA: TGTGCCAGCAGTGTATGCGACAGGGGCGGGGAGCTGTTTTTT. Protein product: CASSVCDRGGELFF.

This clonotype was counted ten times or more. The CDR3, as DNA: TGCAGCGTTGATTGGCTCAATGAGCAGTTCTTC. Protein sequence: CSVDWLNEQFF. The chain couples TRBV29-1 to TRBJ2-1; D not resolved. Trimming stripped 3 bases from V and 6 bases from J, with 6 bases between. From germline, CDR1 is SQVTM and CDR2 ANQGSEA. The CDR3 runs 11 residues.

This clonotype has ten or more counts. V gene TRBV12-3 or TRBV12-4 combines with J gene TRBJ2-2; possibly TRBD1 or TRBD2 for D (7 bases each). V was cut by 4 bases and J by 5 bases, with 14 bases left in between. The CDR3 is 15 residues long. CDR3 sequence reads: CASSSFQGGTGELFF. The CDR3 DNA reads TGTGCCAGCAGTTCCTTCCAGGGGGGGACCGGGGAGCTGTTTTTT.

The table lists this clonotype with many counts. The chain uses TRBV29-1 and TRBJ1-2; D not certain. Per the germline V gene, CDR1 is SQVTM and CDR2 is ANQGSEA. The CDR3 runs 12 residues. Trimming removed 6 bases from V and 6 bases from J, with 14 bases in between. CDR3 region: CSVNFQRDGYTF. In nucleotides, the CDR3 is TGCAGCGTCAACTTTCAGCGAGATGGCTACACCTTC.

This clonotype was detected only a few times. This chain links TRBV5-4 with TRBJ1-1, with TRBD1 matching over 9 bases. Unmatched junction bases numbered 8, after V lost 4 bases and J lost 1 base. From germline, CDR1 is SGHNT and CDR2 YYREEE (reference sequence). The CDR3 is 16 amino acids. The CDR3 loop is CASSPKDRGSNTEAFF. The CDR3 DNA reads TGTGCCAGCAGCCCTAAGGACAGGGGATCGAACACTGAAGCTTTCTTT. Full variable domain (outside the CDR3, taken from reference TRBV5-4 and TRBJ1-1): ETGVTQSPTHLIKTRGQQVTLRCSSQSGHNTVSWYQQALGQGPQFIFQYYREEENGRGNFPPRFSGLQFPNYSSELNVNALELDDSALYLCASSPKDRGSNTEAFFGQGTRLTVV.

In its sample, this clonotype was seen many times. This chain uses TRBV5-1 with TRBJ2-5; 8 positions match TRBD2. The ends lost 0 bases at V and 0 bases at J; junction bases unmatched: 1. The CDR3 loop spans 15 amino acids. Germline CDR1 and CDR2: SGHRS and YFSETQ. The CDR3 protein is CASSLASGHQETQYF. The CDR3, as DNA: TGCGCCAGCAGCTTGGCTAGCGGGCACCAAGAGACCCAGTACTTC.

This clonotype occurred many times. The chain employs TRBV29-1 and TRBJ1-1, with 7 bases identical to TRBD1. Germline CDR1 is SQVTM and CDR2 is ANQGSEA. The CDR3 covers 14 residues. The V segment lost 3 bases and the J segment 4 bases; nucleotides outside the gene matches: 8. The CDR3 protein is CSVERGRGATEAFF. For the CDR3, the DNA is TGCAGCGTTGAGAGGGGCAGGGGGGCCACTGAAGCTTTCTTT. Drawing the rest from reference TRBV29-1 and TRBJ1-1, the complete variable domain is SAVISQKPSRDICQRGTSLTIQCQVDSQVTMMFWYRQQPGQSLTLIATANQGSEATYESGFVIDKFPISRPNLTFSTLTVSNMSPEDSSIYLCSVERGRGATEAFFGQGTRLTVV.

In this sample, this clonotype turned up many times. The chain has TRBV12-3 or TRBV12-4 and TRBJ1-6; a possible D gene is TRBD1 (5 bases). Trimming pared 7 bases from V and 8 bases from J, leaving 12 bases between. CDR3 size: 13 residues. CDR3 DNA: TGTGCCAGCACTCGGACACGGGATTCACCCCTCCACTTT. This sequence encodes CASTRTRDSPLHF.

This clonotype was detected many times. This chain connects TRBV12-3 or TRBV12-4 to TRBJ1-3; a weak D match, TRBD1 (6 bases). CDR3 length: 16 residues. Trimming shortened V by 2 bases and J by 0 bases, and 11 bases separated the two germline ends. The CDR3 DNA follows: TGTGCCAGCAGTTTAAGGCGGGGGGCCTCTGGAAACACCATATATTTT. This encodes CASSLRRGASGNTIYF.

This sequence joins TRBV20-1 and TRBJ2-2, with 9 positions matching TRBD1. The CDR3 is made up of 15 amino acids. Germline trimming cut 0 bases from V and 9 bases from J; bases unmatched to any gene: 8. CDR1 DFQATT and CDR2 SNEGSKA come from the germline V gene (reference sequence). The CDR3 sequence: CSARDNTGGIRELFF. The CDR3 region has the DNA TGCAGTGCTAGAGATAACACAGGGGGCATCAGGGAGCTGTTTTTT.

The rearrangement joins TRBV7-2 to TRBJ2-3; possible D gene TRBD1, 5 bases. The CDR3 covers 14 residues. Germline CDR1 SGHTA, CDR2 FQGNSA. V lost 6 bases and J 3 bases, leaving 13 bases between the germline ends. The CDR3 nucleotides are TGTGCCAGCAGTCAAGGGGTTGGGACAGATACGCAGTATTTT. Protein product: CASSQGVGTDTQYF.